Listed here are 8 T cell receptor beta chains from one sample, sequenced in a study of blood T cell repertoires in COVID-19. The data were produced by immunoSEQ multiplex PCR, yet TCRdb's version contains in-frame clones alone and is incomplete. The data show over 65,000 clones, with 90% seen just once and 6.9% held by the top ten. The sample consisted of peripheral blood. The receptors derive from a human donor in a cohort sampled during active COVID-19.

The V call is TRBV5-4, the J call TRBJ2-3, with 8 bases aligning to TRBD2. The germline V gene has CDR1 SGHNT and CDR2 YYREEE (reference sequence). This CDR3 region has 15 residues. Germline trimming cut 0 bases from V and 5 bases from J; bases unmatched to any gene: 5. CDR3 in amino acids: CASSLAQRGKDTQYF. CDR3 nucleotides: TGTGCCAGCAGCTTGGCCCAGCGGGGGAAAGATACGCAGTATTTT.

The rearrangement joins TRBV7-2 to TRBJ2-7, with D possibly matching TRBD2 (5 bases). The ends were cut back, 7 bases at V and 5 bases at J, with 18 bases in the middle. The CDR3 extends over 14 amino acids. The germline V gene encodes CDR1 SGHTA and CDR2 FQGNSA. CDR3 loop: CASTLGALSHEQYF. As DNA, the CDR3 is TGTGCCAGCACCCTGGGAGCCCTTTCCCACGAGCAGTACTTC.

The chain is built from TRBV6-1 and TRBJ2-7; TRBD1 aligns across 8 bases. Trimming at V came to 2 bases and at J to 7 bases, leaving 13 bases not matched to a gene. The CDR3 covers 16 residues. Germline CDR1 is MNHNS and CDR2 is SASEGT. The CDR3 DNA reads as TGTGCCAGCAGTGAAACGCCGACAGGGGTTAGAGGGGAGCAGTACTTC. It specifies CASSETPTGVRGEQYF.

The chain recombines TRBV20-1 with TRBJ2-5; D remains ambiguous. V lost 0 bases and J 6 bases, leaving 5 bases between the germline ends. Germline assignment: CDR1 DFQATT and CDR2 SNEGSKA (reference sequence). The CDR3 runs 11 residues. CDR3 sequence: CSARDWQTQYF. In nucleotides, the CDR3 is TGCAGTGCTAGAGATTGGCAGACCCAGTACTTC.

V gene TRBV11-2 combines with J gene TRBJ2-7; D might be TRBD2 (7 bases). Trimming shortened V by 7 bases and J by 3 bases, and 16 bases separated the two germline ends. This CDR3 has 14 amino acids. Germline loops: CDR1 SGHAT, CDR2 FQNNGV. The DNA of the CDR3 is TGTGCCAGCACCGCCCCGGGGGGCGTCTACGAGCAGTACTTC. Translating gives CASTAPGGVYEQYF.

The rearrangement joins TRBV14 to TRBJ1-1, with 7 bases identical to TRBD1. V was pared by 5 bases and J by 1 base, with 10 bases of the junction left unmatched. Germline V gene lookup returns CDR1 SGHDN and CDR2 FVKESK. CDR3 length: 16 residues. The CDR3 DNA is TGTGCCAGCAGCAATTATCAGAGACAGGGGAACACTGAAGCTTTCTTT. Translated, it gives CASSNYQRQGNTEAFF.

The genes are TRBV18 and TRBJ2-3; 9 bases agree with TRBD2. CDR1 is KGHSH, CDR2 LQKENI, per germline. This CDR3 is built from 15 residues. Trimming at V came to 1 base and at J to 4 bases, leaving 3 bases not matched to a gene. CDR3 nucleotide sequence: TGTGCCAGCTCACCACTAGCGGGAGACTCAGATACGCAGTATTTT. Amino acid sequence: CASSPLAGDSDTQYF.

The genes are TRBV10-2 and TRBJ2-3; 8 positions match TRBD1. Germline CDR1 reads WSHSY; CDR2 reads SAAADI. With V trimmed by 6 bases and J by 6 bases, 8 bases remained unmatched. The CDR3 has 14 residues. Here the CDR3 reads CASRRTGLADTQYF. The DNA of the CDR3 is TGCGCCAGCAGAAGGACAGGGCTGGCCGATACGCAGTATTTT.